One TCR beta chain is described in this entry. Its target antigen remains unknown. No base-level quality is on record; no much larger clone is a single base apart. Including the terminal cysteine and phenylalanine, the CDR3 comprises 16 residues. The entry retains the CDR3 DNA only, 48 bases that are in frame from base 1. V is pared back by 0 bases and J by 1 base, with 9 bases lying between the germline termini. The germline V gene (reference sequence) sets CDR1 to LNHNV and CDR2 to YYDKDF. The sample belongs to a study of blood T cell repertoires in COVID-19 (dated by TCRdb to the early 2020s). Study-wide context: Collaborator samples came from the United States, Italy and Spain and covered acute and convalescent phases of COVID-19. The prospective study material was composed of cDNA or gDNA derived from T cells, B-cell-depleted T cells, or PBMCs. The dataset comprised deeply sampled blood TCRbeta repertoires from subjects exposed to, actively infected with, or recovered from COVID-19. The repertoires were released in a freely available public database intended as a resource for research on the immune response to SARS-CoV-2. Samples were obtained from the ongoing ImmuneRACE study (first 160 participants) and from 1,000 to 1,500 subjects provided by 6 global collaborators. Nearly every sample came with metadata listing a de-identified subject ID, COVID-19 status, age in years and sex. Where available, HLA class I and class II types were obtained from metadata supplied by the sample provider rather than from assay-based typing. The paper's findings and limits, for the study overall: The amount of clinical and demographic metadata varied by source and participant and was provided uncurated.

Whole blood was collected in K2EDTA tubes by collaborating institutions according to the institutions' own protocols. For TCRbeta analysis, collaborator samples were shipped as frozen whole blood, as isolated PBMCs, or as DNA extracted from either sample type. TCRbeta CDR3 regions were amplified from genomic DNA by means of the immunoSEQ Assay, a bias-controlled multiplex PCR. The original pipeline was this. The number of nucleated cells in each sample was estimated from the amplification of reference gene primers within the assay. To quantify the absolute abundance of each unique TCRbeta CDR3 rearrangement, sequence reads were collapsed and filtered. For each sample, productive Simpson clonality was calculated by taking the square root of Simpson's diversity index across productive rearrangements. TCRdb provides this immuneACCESS table in a form limited to in-frame rearrangements. Some clones are lacking; in checked studies, under half of them reflect an unresolved V gene, and why the rest are absent is not known. The D gene and trimming were derived from the DNA, and the V and J assignments and clone size from that table. For this sample there are about 21,000 clones; about nine tenths appear just once. Together, the top ten hold more than 9.5% of the sample.

Sequenced sample: peripheral blood. The sequence was obtained from a human donor in a cohort sampled during active COVID-19. This sequence uses TRBV15 and TRBJ2-2; a tentative D call is TRBD1 (5 bases match). CDR3 region: CATSRDLGLNTGELFF. The nucleotide sequence is TGTGCCACCAGCAGAGACTTGGGGCTGAACACCGGGGAGCTGTTTTTT.